This TCR beta chain is drawn from a study of TIL therapy for anti-PD-1-resistant metastatic lung cancer. Across the whole study: Tumors carried a median about 1.5 non-synonymous mutations per megabase.

CDR1 and CDR2 (germline): SGHAT, FQNNGV. The CDR3 spans 14 residues. J lost 6 bases, V lost 7 bases, and 9 bases had no gene match. The immunoSEQ assay was v3. Profiled with immunoSEQ multiplex PCR; TCRdb holds only in-frame clones, not every one. The table lists 36,000 or so clones, about 70% of them singletons. Time point meaning: pre-treatment sample, taken before nivolumab and TIL therapy. This receptor was identified in a person between 25 and 79 years old with non-small cell lung cancer. The chain combines TRBV11-2 with TRBJ2-3, with 8 nucleotides matching TRBD2. This specimen consisted of blood, obtained at baseline. The CDR3: CASTGGRGVDTQYF. CDR3 coding DNA: TGTGCCAGCACCGGCGGGCGGGGGGTGGATACGCAGTATTTT.